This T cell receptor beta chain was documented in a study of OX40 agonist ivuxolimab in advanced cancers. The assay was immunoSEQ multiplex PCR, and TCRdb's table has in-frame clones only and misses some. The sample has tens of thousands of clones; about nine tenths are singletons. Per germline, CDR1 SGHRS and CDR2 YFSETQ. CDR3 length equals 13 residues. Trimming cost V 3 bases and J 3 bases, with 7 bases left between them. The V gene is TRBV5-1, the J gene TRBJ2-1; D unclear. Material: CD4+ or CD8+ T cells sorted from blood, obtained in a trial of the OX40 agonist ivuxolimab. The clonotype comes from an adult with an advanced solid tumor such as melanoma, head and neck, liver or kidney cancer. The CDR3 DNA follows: TGCGCCAGCAGCTACGACCTCTACAATGAGCAGTTCTTC. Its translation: CASSYDLYNEQFF.